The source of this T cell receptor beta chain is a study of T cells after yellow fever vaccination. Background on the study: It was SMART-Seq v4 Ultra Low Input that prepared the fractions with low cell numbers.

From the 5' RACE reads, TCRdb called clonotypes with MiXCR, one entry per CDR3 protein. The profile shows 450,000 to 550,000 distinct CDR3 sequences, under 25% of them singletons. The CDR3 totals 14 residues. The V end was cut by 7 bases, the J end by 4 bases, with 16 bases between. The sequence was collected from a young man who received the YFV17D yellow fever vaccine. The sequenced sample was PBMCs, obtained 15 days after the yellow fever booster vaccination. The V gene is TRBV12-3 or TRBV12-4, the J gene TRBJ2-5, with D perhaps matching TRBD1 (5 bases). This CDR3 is CASTPSRAGETQYF. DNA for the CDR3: TGTGCCAGCACCCCGAGCAGGGCAGGAGAGACCCAGTACTTC.